The rows below give T cell receptor beta chains drawn from one sample of a study of graft-versus-host responses after intestinal transplantation. Here immunoSEQ multiplex PCR was the method, and the copy in TCRdb shows in-frame clones only, minus some. The table records fewer than 120,000 clones, 85% to 95% of them present only once. The antigens these receptors bind are not known. The sample here was unstimulated CD8+ T cells sorted from spleen or lymph node cells, taken before intestinal transplant. The receptor set was obtained from a human donor who received an intestinal transplant. CDR3s include the opening cysteine and the closing phenylalanine or tryptophan. The D gene is left open where the match is weak.

d_call v_call cdr3_aa
TRBD2 TRBV5-1 CASRAEAGVEQYF
TRBD1 TRBV9 CASSVVATGGLDEQFF
. TRBV7-8 CASSLSGAYNEQFF
TRBD2 TRBV2 CASSEAPGLAVGFSYEQYF
. TRBV9 CASSVQLQETQYF
. TRBV6-5 CASSPGGGYTF
. TRBV19 CASSIGQTNTEAFF
. TRBV28 CASKGGDPNTEAFF
. TRBV27 CASRGSYNEQFF
. TRBV5-4 CASSSQGNPGGYEQYF
. TRBV28 CASSLPEHRYEQYF
TRBD1 TRBV9 CASSRQGNQETQYF
. TRBV19 CASSIDLYNEQFF
. TRBV10-2 CASSESGPTGEQYF
TRBD2 TRBV6-5 CASSYFLAGVEEQYF
. TRBV6-1 CASSDGLRVSYNEQFF
. TRBV6-6 CASSYGASYEQYF
TRBD1 TRBV5-6 CASSTGTGDPYEQYF